This T cell receptor (beta chain) was retrieved from a study of control samples from healthy donors and cancer patients. Only in-frame clones appear in the TCRdb table, and some are missing; sequencing was by immunoSEQ multiplex PCR. The sample records 150,000 to 200,000 clones, roughly 95% being singletons. The sequence was obtained from a woman aged 30 to 39 in good health. What was sequenced was blood.

CDR3 amino acids: CASSQDGKGNQPQHF. The CDR3, as DNA: TGTGCCAGCAGCCAAGATGGAAAGGGTAATCAGCCCCAGCATTTT. This rearrangement joins TRBV4-2 to TRBJ1-5; D is ambiguous. This CDR3 is built from 15 residues. CDR1 and CDR2 from the germline V gene are LGHNA and YNFKEQ. Trimming shortened V by 0 bases and J by 4 bases, and 10 bases separated the two germline ends.